The clone carrying this T cell receptor beta chain was observed many times. Profiling of TCR beta VDJ combinations and CDR3 sequences used genomic DNA as template. TCRdb used MiXCR to reprocess the reads, holding one entry per CDR3 protein. The sample records 200,000 or so distinct CDR3 sequences, less than 75% being singletons. The data derive from a study of CD8+CD57+ T cells in acquired aplastic anemia. The sequenced patients had an expansion of CD8+CD57+ cells seen by flow cytometry. The patients, all of them, had severe acquired aplastic anemia. When blood sampling took place, the patients had received no therapy. The CDR3 runs to 14 residues. The V gene's germline CDR1 is MNHEY and CDR2 SVGEGT. V was clipped by 6 bases and J by 0 bases; unmatched bases: 5.

The rearrangement uses TRBV6-2 or TRBV6-3 and TRBJ2-7; TRBD1 aligns across 7 bases. Specimen: sorted CD4+, CD8+, or CD8+CD57+ T cells (not recorded which) from PBMCs. The sequence derives from a human donor with aplastic anemia. CDR3 nucleotides: TGTGCCAGCAGCTCGGGACAGAGCTCCTACGAGCAGTACTTC. This encodes CASSSGQSSYEQYF.